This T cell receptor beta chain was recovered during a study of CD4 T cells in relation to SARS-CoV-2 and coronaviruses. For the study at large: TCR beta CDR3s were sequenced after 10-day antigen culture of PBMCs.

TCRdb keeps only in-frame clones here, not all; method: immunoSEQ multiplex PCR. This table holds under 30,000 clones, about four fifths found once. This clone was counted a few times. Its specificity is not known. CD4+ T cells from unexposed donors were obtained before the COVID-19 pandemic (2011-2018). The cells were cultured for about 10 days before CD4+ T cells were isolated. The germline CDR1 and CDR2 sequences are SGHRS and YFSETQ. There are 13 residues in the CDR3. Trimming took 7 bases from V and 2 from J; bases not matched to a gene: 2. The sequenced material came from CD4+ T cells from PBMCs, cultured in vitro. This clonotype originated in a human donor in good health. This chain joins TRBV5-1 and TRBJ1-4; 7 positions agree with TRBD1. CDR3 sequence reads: CASRDSTNEKLFF. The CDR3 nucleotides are TGCGCCAGCCGGGACAGCACTAATGAAAAACTGTTTTTT.